The 21 T cell receptor beta chains given below trace back to one sample, sequenced in a study of blood T cell repertoires in COVID-19. Generated by immunoSEQ multiplex PCR, the TCRdb table keeps only in-frame clones and is missing some. The data hold 200,000 to 250,000 clones, with approximately 80% observed a single time. The sequenced sample consisted of PBMCs or T cells enriched from blood (not recorded which). The receptors here all came from a woman between 55 and 75 years old who had recovered from COVID-19.

V gene TRBV28 combines with J gene TRBJ1-2; D is ambiguous. CDR3 length equals 15 residues. V lost 2 bases and J lost 8, with 18 bases in between. Looked up from germline, CDR1 is MDHEN and CDR2 is SYDVKM. The CDR3 here is CASSLSGPGVGGYTF. The CDR3 coding sequence is TGTGCCAGCAGTTTAAGCGGTCCCGGGGTTGGGGGCTACACCTTC.

This sequence joins TRBV12-3 or TRBV12-4 and TRBJ1-5; D unclear. The CDR3 has 13 residues. V lost 3 bases and J 4 bases, leaving 7 bases between the germline ends. CDR3 DNA: TGTGCCAGCAGTTTGGCCCCGAATCAGCCCCAGCATTTT. Residues: CASSLAPNQPQHF.

The genes are TRBV2 and TRBJ2-3; 7 nucleotides agree with TRBD2. V gave up 0 bases and J gave up 5 bases; unmatched junction bases: 8. Germline V gene lookup returns CDR1 SNHLY and CDR2 FYNNEI. This CDR3 comprises 16 residues. The CDR3: CASSEARLAGGDTQYF. Written as DNA, the CDR3 is TGTGCCAGCAGTGAAGCGAGACTAGCTGGGGGAGATACGCAGTATTTT.

The chain couples TRBV12-3 or TRBV12-4 to TRBJ2-7, with D perhaps matching TRBD2 (5 bases). The V gene lost 7 bases and the J gene lost 2 bases, with 9 bases spanning the gap. The CDR3 totals 12 residues. CDR3 DNA: TGTGCCAGCACCTCGGGGACCTACGAGCAGTACTTC. This sequence encodes CASTSGTYEQYF.

This sequence joins TRBV25-1 and TRBJ1-2; TRBD1 matches 8 bases. The CDR3 is 15 amino acids. Germline CDR1 reads MGHDK; CDR2 reads SYGVNS. Unmatched junction bases numbered 7, after V lost 5 bases and J lost 2 bases. CDR3 nucleotides: TGTGCCAGCAGTTTCTCGACAGGGGCGAACTATGGCTACACCTTC. Its protein product is CASSFSTGANYGYTF.

The J gene is TRBJ2-7, the V gene TRBV5-1; 9 bases map to TRBD2. The J segment lost 3 bases and the V segment lost 5 bases, leaving 9 bases of the junction unmatched. Germline assignment: CDR1 SGHRS and CDR2 YFSETQ. The CDR3 runs to 15 residues. The CDR3 bases are TGCGCCAGCAGGGCAAGCGGGGGGACCTACTACGAGCAGTACTTC. Its protein product is CASRASGGTYYEQYF.

The gene calls are TRBV19 and TRBJ2-7, with TRBD1 matching over 8 bases. The CDR3 contains 14 residues. The germline CDR1 and CDR2 sequences are LNHDA and SQIVND (reference sequence). V shed 5 bases, J shed 4 bases, and the junction held 7 bases outside the gene matches. As DNA, the CDR3 is TGTGCCAGTAGTCCCCGGACAGGGAATTACGAGCAGTACTTC. Translating it yields CASSPRTGNYEQYF.

The rearrangement uses TRBV27 and TRBJ2-5; 8 bases match TRBD2. CDR3 length equals 14 residues. The V segment lost 5 bases and the J segment 5 bases; nucleotides outside the gene matches: 7. Germline V lookup: CDR1 MNHEY, CDR2 SMNVEV (reference sequence). The CDR3 protein is CASSPGLAKETQYF. CDR3 DNA sequence: TGTGCCAGCAGTCCCGGACTAGCTAAGGAGACCCAGTACTTC.

This chain joins TRBV7-9 and TRBJ1-2, with D possibly TRBD1 on 5 matching bases. CDR3 length: 15 amino acids. The V gene lost 4 bases and the J gene lost 8 bases, with 20 bases spanning the gap. CDR1 SEHNR and CDR2 FQNEAQ come from the germline V gene (reference sequence). CDR3 nucleotide sequence: TGTGCCAGCAGCTCGGGGACCGGAGGGTTAGGCGGCTACACCTTC. Its translation is CASSSGTGGLGGYTF.

CDR3 in amino acids: CSVDLRGTEAFF. The CDR3 coding sequence is TGCAGCGTTGATCTCAGGGGCACTGAAGCTTTCTTT. The genes are TRBV29-1 and TRBJ1-1, with D possibly being TRBD1 (6 bases). Trimming removed 3 bases from V and 4 bases from J, with 9 bases in between. The V gene's germline CDR1 is SQVTM and CDR2 ANQGSEA. This CDR3 is 12 amino acids long.

This clone was observed a single time. The V gene is TRBV19, the J gene TRBJ1-2; D gene uncertain. The CDR3 sequence is 14 residues long. The V and J ends lost 7 bases and 4 bases respectively, with 16 bases between them. The germline V gene encodes CDR1 LNHDA and CDR2 SQIVND (reference sequence). In nucleotides, the CDR3 is TGTGCCAGTAATAGGGCCCCGGCGGGCTATGGCTACACCTTC. Translating it yields CASNRAPAGYGYTF. Based on the CDR3 plus reference TRBV19 and TRBJ1-2, the full variable domain is DGGITQSPKYLFRKEGQNVTLSCEQNLNHDAMYWYRQDPGQGLRLIYYSQIVNDFQKGDIAEGYSVSREKKESFPLTVTSAQKNPTAFYLCASNRAPAGYGYTFGSGTRLTVV.

The CDR3 DNA reads TGTGCCAGCAGACCCCGATCCGGGGATTCACCCCTCCACTTT. It encodes CASRPRSGDSPLHF. V and J are TRBV5-6 and TRBJ1-6; D uncertain. The germline gives CDR1 SGHDT, CDR2 YYEEEE. V was cut by 5 bases and J by 8 bases, with 14 bases left in between. This CDR3 has 14 amino acids.

This clone was observed a few times. This chain connects TRBV3-1 (or the pseudogene TRBV3-2) to TRBJ2-1, with TRBD2 identical over 7 bases. J gave up 3 bases and V 0 bases, and 5 bases lay outside the gene matches. This CDR3 has 16 amino acids. Germline V gene data show CDR1 as LGHDT and CDR2 as YNNKEL (reference sequence). DNA of the CDR3: TGTGCCAGCAGCCAAGATACGGGGGGTATCTACAATGAGCAGTTCTTC. It codes for CASSQDTGGIYNEQFF.

J is TRBJ2-2 and V is TRBV19; a possible D gene is TRBD1 (6 bases). The CDR3 is 15 residues long. Between the trimmed V and J ends, which lost 6 bases and 1 base, there was a span of 12 bases. Per the germline V gene, CDR1 is LNHDA and CDR2 is SQIVND (reference sequence). Here the CDR3 DNA reads TGTGCCAGTAGGAACCGGGACAAGAACACCGGGGAGCTGTTTTTT. Translating gives CASRNRDKNTGELFF.

The J gene is TRBJ1-1, the V gene TRBV6-5; D is perhaps TRBD1 (5 bases). Trimming took 4 bases from V and 1 from J, leaving 10 bases between them. The CDR3 extends over 14 amino acids. CDR1 and CDR2 (germline): MNHEY, SVGAGI. The CDR3 nucleotides are TGTGCCAGCAGTTCCCCGGGGGGGAACACTGAAGCTTTCTTT. Protein sequence: CASSSPGGNTEAFF.

This clone has a single count. The chain combines TRBV6-2 or TRBV6-3 with TRBJ1-1, with D possibly matching TRBD1 (5 bases). This CDR3 contains 13 residues. Deletions cut 3 bases from V and 7 bases from J, with 12 bases between. Per the germline V gene, CDR1 is MNHEY and CDR2 is SVGEGT. This CDR3 is CASSYYEQGEAFF. The CDR3 region has the DNA TGTGCCAGCAGTTATTATGAGCAGGGTGAAGCTTTCTTT.

The chain is built from TRBV5-1 and TRBJ1-4; possible D gene TRBD1, 6 bases. V was pared by 3 bases and J by 0 bases, with 12 bases between. The germline gives CDR1 SGHRS, CDR2 YFSETQ. The CDR3 extends over 16 amino acids. In nucleotides, the CDR3 is TGCGCCAGCAGCTCTACCGACAGGCCAACTAATGAAAAACTGTTTTTT. It is translated as CASSSTDRPTNEKLFF.

The chain recombines TRBV18 with TRBJ2-7; 10 bases match TRBD1. The CDR3 extends over 14 amino acids. J lost 4 bases, V lost 1 base, and 1 base had no gene match. In germline, CDR1 is KGHSH, CDR2 LQKENI. As DNA, the CDR3 is TGTGCCAGCTCACCACAGGGACAGGGGTACGAGCAGTACTTC. This codes for CASSPQGQGYEQYF.

V is TRBV5-1 and J is TRBJ1-1, with 8 nucleotides matching TRBD1. Germline V gene data show CDR1 as SGHRS and CDR2 as YFSETQ. This CDR3 spans 14 amino acids. Trimming removed 4 bases from V and 4 bases from J; junction bases left unmatched: 6. CDR3 loop: CASSPFDRGTEAFF. The CDR3 nucleotides are TGCGCCAGCAGCCCGTTCGACAGGGGCACTGAAGCTTTCTTT.

The chain employs TRBV6-5 and TRBJ1-2; 10 nucleotides match TRBD1. The V segment lost 5 bases and the J segment 4 bases; nucleotides outside the gene matches: 7. CDR3 length equals 15 residues. Per germline, CDR1 MNHEY and CDR2 SVGAGI. CDR3 sequence reads: CASSSDRGQLYGYTF. The CDR3 DNA follows: TGTGCCAGCAGTAGTGACAGGGGGCAACTCTATGGCTACACCTTC.

The V and J genes are TRBV9 and TRBJ1-2; no firm D call. CDR3 size: 14 residues. Germline V gene sequence: CDR1 SGDLS, CDR2 YYNGEE. Trimming removed 5 bases from V and 7 bases from J, with 18 bases in between. CDR3 coding DNA: TGTGCCAGCAGGAGAGGGCTCCTTGAGGGTGGCTACACCTTC. Protein: CASRRGLLEGGYTF.